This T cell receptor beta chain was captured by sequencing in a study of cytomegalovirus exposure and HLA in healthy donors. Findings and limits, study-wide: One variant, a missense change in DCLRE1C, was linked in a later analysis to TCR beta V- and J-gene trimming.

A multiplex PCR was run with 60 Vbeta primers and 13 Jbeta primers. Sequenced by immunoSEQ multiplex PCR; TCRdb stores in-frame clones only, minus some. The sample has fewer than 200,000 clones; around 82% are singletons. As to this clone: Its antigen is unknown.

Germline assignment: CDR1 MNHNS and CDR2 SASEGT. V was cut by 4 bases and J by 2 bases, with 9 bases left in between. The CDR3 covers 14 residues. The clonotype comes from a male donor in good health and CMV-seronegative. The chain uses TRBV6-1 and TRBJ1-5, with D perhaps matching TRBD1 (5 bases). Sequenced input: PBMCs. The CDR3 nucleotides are TGTGCCAGCAGTGCCGGGGGAGGCAATCAGCCCCAGCATTTT. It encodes CASSAGGGNQPQHF.